The next 5 T cell receptor beta chains were all read from a single sample in a study of T cell changes during pregnancy in multiple sclerosis. Sequencing was performed with immunoSEQ multiplex PCR; in TCRdb, only in-frame clones are kept and a portion is missing. The sample contains tens of thousands of clones, 80% to 95% of which appear only once. This material consisted of peripheral blood, taken before pregnancy. The source of these receptors is a female donor with multiple sclerosis, enrolled in a pregnancy study.

This chain joins TRBV4-2 and TRBJ1-4, with 7 bases aligning to TRBD1. Unmatched junction bases numbered 4, after V lost 1 base and J lost 8 bases. CDR3 size: 14 residues. Germline V gives CDR1 LGHNA, CDR2 YNFKEQ. The CDR3 DNA is TGTGCCAGCAGCCAAGGAGGGACAGAGGAAAAACTGTTTTTT. Translated: CASSQGGTEEKLFF.

The rearrangement links TRBV27 to TRBJ2-7; 10 nucleotides line up with TRBD2. With 6 bases clipped from V and 5 bases from J, the junction kept 10 bases outside the gene matches. The CDR3 is 15 residues long. Germline V gene data show CDR1 as MNHEY and CDR2 as SMNVEV (reference sequence). CDR3 in amino acids: CASRTFGLAGDEQYF. The CDR3, as DNA: TGTGCCAGCAGGACCTTTGGTCTAGCGGGAGACGAGCAGTACTTC.

Only one count was recorded for this clone. The genes are TRBV19 and TRBJ2-5; 9 bases are shared with TRBD2. The ends lost 6 bases at V and 1 base at J; junction bases unmatched: 6. Per germline, CDR1 LNHDA and CDR2 SQIVND (reference sequence). The CDR3 runs 15 residues. The CDR3 loop reads CASRLAGSLQETQYF. The CDR3 bases are TGTGCCAGTAGGCTAGCGGGGAGCCTCCAAGAGACCCAGTACTTC.

V and J are TRBV19 and TRBJ1-1, with 7 bases that match TRBD1. Germline loops: CDR1 LNHDA, CDR2 SQIVND (reference sequence). J gave up 1 base and V 0 bases, and 2 bases lay outside the gene matches. CDR3 length: 15 amino acids. The CDR3 loop reads CASSIDNRGNTEAFF. CDR3 DNA sequence: TGTGCCAGTAGTATAGATAACAGGGGGAACACTGAAGCTTTCTTT.

The table lists this clone with a count of one. The chain has TRBV5-4 and TRBJ1-2; 8 positions agree with TRBD1. In germline, CDR1 is SGHNT, CDR2 YYREEE (reference sequence). The CDR3 has 17 residues. Trimming removed 4 bases from V and 1 base from J; junction bases left unmatched: 12. In nucleotides, the CDR3 is TGTGCCAGCAGCGGCGGACAGGGCCCGGGGCTTAACTATGGCTACACCTTC. Its protein product is CASSGGQGPGLNYGYTF.